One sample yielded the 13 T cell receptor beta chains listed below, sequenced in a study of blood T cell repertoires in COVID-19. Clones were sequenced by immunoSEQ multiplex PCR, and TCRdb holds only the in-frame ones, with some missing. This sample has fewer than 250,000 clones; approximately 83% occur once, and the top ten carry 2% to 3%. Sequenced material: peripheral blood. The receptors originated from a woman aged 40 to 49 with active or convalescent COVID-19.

CDR3 protein: CASSSTSGGPYNEQFF. The CDR3 region has the DNA TGCGCCAGCAGCAGCACTAGCGGGGGACCGTACAATGAGCAGTTCTTC. The chain joins TRBV5-1 to TRBJ2-1; 11 bases agree with TRBD2. The V segment lost 4 bases and the J segment 4 bases; nucleotides outside the gene matches: 7. This CDR3 has 16 residues. Germline assignment: CDR1 SGHRS and CDR2 YFSETQ.

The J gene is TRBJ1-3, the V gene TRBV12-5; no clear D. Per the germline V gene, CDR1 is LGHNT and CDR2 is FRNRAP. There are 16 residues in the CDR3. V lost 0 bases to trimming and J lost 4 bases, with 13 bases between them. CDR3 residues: CASGLVIRGSGNTIYF. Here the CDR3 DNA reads TGTGCTAGTGGTTTGGTAATTCGGGGTTCCGGAAACACCATATATTTT.

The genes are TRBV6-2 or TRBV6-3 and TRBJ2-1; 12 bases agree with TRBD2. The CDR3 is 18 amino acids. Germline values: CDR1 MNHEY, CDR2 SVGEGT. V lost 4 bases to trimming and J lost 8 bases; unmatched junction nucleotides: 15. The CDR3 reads CASSSSTYTSGGLDEQFF. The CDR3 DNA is TGTGCCAGCAGTTCCTCGACTTATACTAGCGGGGGGCTCGATGAGCAGTTCTTC.

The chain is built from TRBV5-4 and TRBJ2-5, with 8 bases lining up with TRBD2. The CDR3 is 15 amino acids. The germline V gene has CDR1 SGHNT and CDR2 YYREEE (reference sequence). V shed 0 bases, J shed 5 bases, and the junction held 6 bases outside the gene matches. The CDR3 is CASSLGPGGLETQYF. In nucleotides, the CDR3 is TGTGCCAGCAGCTTGGGTCCGGGGGGGCTGGAGACCCAGTACTTC.

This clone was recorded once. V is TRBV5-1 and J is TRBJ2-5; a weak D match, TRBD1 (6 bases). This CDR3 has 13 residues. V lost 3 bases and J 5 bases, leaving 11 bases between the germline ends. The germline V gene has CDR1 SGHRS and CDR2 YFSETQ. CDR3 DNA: TGCGCCAGCAGCTCGACAGGACCTGAGACCCAGTACTTC. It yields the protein CASSSTGPETQYF.

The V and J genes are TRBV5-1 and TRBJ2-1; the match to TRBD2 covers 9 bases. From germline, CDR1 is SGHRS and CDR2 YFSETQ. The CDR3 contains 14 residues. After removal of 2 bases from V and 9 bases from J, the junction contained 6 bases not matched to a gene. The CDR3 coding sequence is TGCGCCAGCAGCTTCGGGACTAGCCCACCTGAGCAGTTCTTC. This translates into CASSFGTSPPEQFF.

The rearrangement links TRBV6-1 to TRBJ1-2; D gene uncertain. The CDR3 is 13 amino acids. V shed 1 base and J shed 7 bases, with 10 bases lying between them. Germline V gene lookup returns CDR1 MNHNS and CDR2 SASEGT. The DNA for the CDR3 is TGTGCCAGCAGTGAAGTGAGAGGCTCTGGCTACACCTTC. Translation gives CASSEVRGSGYTF.

The CDR3 sequence is CASSLRAFDWDYGYTF. CDR3 DNA sequence: TGTGCCAGCAGCTTACGCGCTTTCGACTGGGACTATGGCTACACCTTC. The chain uses TRBV11-2 and TRBJ1-2; D is ambiguous. V shed 2 bases and J shed 3 bases, with 16 bases lying between them. This CDR3 is 16 amino acids long. Germline lookup yields CDR1 SGHAT and CDR2 FQNNGV.

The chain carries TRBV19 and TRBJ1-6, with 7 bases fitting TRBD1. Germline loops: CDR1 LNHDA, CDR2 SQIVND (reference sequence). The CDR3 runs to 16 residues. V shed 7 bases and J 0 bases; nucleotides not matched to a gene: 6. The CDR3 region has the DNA TGTGCCAGTACCCCGGACAGGAGCTCCTATAATTCACCCCTCCACTTT. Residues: CASTPDRSSYNSPLHF.

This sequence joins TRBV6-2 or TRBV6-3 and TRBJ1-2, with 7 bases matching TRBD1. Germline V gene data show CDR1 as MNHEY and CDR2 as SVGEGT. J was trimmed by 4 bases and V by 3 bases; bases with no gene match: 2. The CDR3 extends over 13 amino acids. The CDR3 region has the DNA TGTGCCAGCAGTTATCGGGACAGCTATGGCTACACCTTC. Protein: CASSYRDSYGYTF.

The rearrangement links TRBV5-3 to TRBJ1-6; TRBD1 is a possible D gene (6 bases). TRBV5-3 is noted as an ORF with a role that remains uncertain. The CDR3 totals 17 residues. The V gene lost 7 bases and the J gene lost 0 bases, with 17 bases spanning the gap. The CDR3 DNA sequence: TGTGCCAGAGCCAACAGACAGGATAGCTCCTATAATTCACCCCTCCACTTT. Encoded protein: CARANRQDSSYNSPLHF.

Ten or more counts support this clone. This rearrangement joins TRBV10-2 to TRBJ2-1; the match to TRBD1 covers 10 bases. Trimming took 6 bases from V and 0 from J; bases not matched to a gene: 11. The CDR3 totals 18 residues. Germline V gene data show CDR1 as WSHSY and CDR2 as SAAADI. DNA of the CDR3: TGCGCCAGCAGACTTGGGACAGGGGATTTGACCTCCTACAATGAGCAGTTCTTC. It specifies CASRLGTGDLTSYNEQFF.

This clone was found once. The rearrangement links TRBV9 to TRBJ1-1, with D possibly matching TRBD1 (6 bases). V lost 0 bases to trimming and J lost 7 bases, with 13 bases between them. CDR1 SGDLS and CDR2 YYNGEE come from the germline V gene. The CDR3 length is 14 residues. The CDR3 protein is CASSVEGSGDEAFF. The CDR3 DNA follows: TGTGCCAGCAGCGTAGAGGGTTCAGGGGATGAAGCTTTCTTT.